The clone carrying this T cell receptor (beta chain) has a handful of counts. These data come from a study of blood T cells in healthy people across ages. Germline V lookup: CDR1 SGHVS, CDR2 FQNEAQ. The CDR3 totals 16 residues. A sample-barcoded 5' primer and a J-beta primer mix were used in a second PCR of roughly 7 to 11 cycles. TCRdb re-called the 5' RACE reads with MiXCR, one entry per CDR3 protein. The repertoire has about 720,000 distinct CDR3 sequences, about 25% of them found once; the top ten carry 3.7%. The same sample was also studied in work on T cells of mothers and their children. That investigation notes: Each mother yielded more than 8 million TCR beta CDR3 reads. Each child yielded some 3 million reads.

This clonotype was obtained from a boy between 10 and 17 years old in good health. The specimen was blood. J is TRBJ2-5 and V is TRBV7-8, with 9 bases fitting TRBD2. The tail of the sequence fits TRBJ2-1 better, so the J call may be wrong. Written as DNA, the CDR3 is TGTGCCAGCAGCTTAGTAGTTTCTAGCGGGGACAATGAGCAGTTCTTC. Translation gives CASSLVVSSGDNEQFF.